The 8 T cell receptor beta chains reported below all come from one sample, sequenced in a study of T cells in Graves' hyperthyroidism and ophthalmopathy. It was RNA transcripts that yielded the amplified TCR beta CDR3 regions. HTBI primers were used for first-round RT-PCR of the TCR CDR3. TCRdb re-called the multiplex PCR reads through MiXCR, storing one row per CDR3 protein. Counted here are fewer than 650,000 distinct CDR3 sequences, about 14% occurring once; the ten biggest clones make up approximately 15%. Sequencing input: blood. The source is a woman between 40 and 50 years old with Graves' hyperthyroidism.

This clonotype was picked up many times. This chain links TRBV28 with TRBJ2-3; TRBD1 might be the D (6 bases). Germline CDR1 and CDR2: MDHEN and SYDVKM. This CDR3 contains 14 residues. V lost 3 bases to trimming and J lost 4 bases, with 11 bases between them. The CDR3, as DNA: TGTGCCAGCAGTTTTGACAGGATGGCAGATACGCAGTATTTT. Translated: CASSFDRMADTQYF.

This clonotype was observed at least ten times. The chain is built from TRBV20-1 and TRBJ1-2, with D maybe TRBD1 (5 bases). The CDR3 spans 16 residues. The V end lost 1 base, the J end lost 5 bases, and 20 bases lay between the germline ends. The germline V gene encodes CDR1 DFQATT and CDR2 SNEGSKA (reference sequence). The CDR3 is CSARGVLAGNIYGYTF. CDR3 nucleotide sequence: TGCAGTGCTAGAGGGGTCTTGGCAGGGAATATATATGGCTACACCTTC.

This clonotype has only a few counts. A much larger clone lies one base from this, so it may be a read error. The final CDR3 position lacks the conserved phenylalanine or tryptophan, pointing to a likely read error. This chain joins TRBV7-2 and TRBJ2-3; 13 positions match TRBD2. CDR3 size: 16 residues. V was clipped by 5 bases and J by 2 bases; unmatched bases: 4. In germline, CDR1 is SGHTA, CDR2 FQGNSA. The DNA of the CDR3 is TGTGCCAGCAGCATGGGACTAGCGGGACCCACAGATACGCAGTATCTT. This translates into CASSMGLAGPTDTQYL.

This chain joins TRBV7-9 and TRBJ2-1, with 7 bases aligning to TRBD2. After removal of 3 bases from V and 3 bases from J, the junction contained 11 bases not matched to a gene. Germline CDR1 and CDR2: SEHNR and FQNEAQ (reference sequence). This CDR3 contains 17 residues. The CDR3: CASSFLPLAEYYNEQFF. The CDR3 DNA sequence: TGTGCCAGCAGCTTTTTGCCCCTAGCGGAGTACTACAATGAGCAGTTCTTC.

This clonotype turned up a few times. The rearrangement joins TRBV27 to TRBJ1-2; TRBD1 matches 11 bases. With V trimmed by 1 base and J by 4 bases, 14 bases remained unmatched. The CDR3 runs to 19 residues. Germline assignment: CDR1 MNHEY and CDR2 SMNVEV (reference sequence). CDR3 sequence (DNA): TGTGCCAGCAGTTTATTGGGAGAGGACAGGGGGCCGGCAGGCTATGGCTACACCTTC. It encodes CASSLLGEDRGPAGYGYTF.

In its sample, this clonotype was seen a few times. This clone may be a read error of a much larger clone one base away. The V call is TRBV6-1, the J call TRBJ2-2, with 11 bases aligning to TRBD2. The germline gives CDR1 MNHNS, CDR2 SASEGT. This CDR3 comprises 16 residues. CDR3: CVSSALAGGITGELFF. CDR3 DNA sequence: TGTGTCAGCAGTGCCCTAGCGGGAGGTATCACCGGGGAGCTGTTTTTT.

Ten or more counts support this clonotype. The CDR3 DNA sequence: TGTGCCAGCAGTATCACAGGGGCCCCCCTCCTGAACACTGAAGCTTTCTTT. It translates to CASSITGAPLLNTEAFF. The genes are TRBV28 and TRBJ1-1; TRBD1 matches 7 bases. The CDR3 is made up of 17 amino acids. V was pared by 5 bases and J by 0 bases, with 12 bases of the junction left unmatched. In germline, CDR1 is MDHEN, CDR2 SYDVKM. Combining the CDR3 with reference TRBV28 and TRBJ1-1 gives the whole variable domain DVKVTQSSRYLVKRTGEKVFLECVQDMDHENMFWYRQDPGLGLRLIYFSYDVKMKEKGDIPEGYSVSREKKERFSLILESASTNQTSMYLCASSITGAPLLNTEAFFGQGTRLTVV.

The table lists this clonotype with many counts. The genes are TRBV27 and TRBJ2-1; perhaps TRBD2 as D (5 bases). This CDR3 has 16 residues. Trimming took off 0 bases at V and 2 bases at J, with 11 bases between the two ends. CDR1 is MNHEY, CDR2 SMNVEV, per germline (reference sequence). CDR3 protein: CASSLSIASTYNEQFF. CDR3 DNA sequence: TGTGCCAGCAGTTTATCGATAGCGTCAACCTACAATGAGCAGTTCTTC.